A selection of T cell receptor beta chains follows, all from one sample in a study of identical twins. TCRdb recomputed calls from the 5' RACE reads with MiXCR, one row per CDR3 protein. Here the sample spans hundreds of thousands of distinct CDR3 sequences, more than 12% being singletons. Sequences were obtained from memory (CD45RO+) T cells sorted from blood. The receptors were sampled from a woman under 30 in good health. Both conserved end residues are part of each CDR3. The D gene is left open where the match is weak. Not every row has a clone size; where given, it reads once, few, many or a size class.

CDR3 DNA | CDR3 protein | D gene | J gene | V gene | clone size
TGCAGTGCTAGGGGGGTACTTAGCACAGATACGCAGTATTTT | CSARGVLSTDTQYF | NA | TRBJ2-3 | TRBV20-1 | few
TGCAGTGCTAGATCCGGACTAGTCCTTGAGCAGTTCTTC | CSARSGLVLEQFF | TRBD2 | TRBJ2-1 | TRBV20-1 | many
TGTGCCTGGAGTGTACGTTTAAGGCGGTACTTC | CAWSVRLRRYF | NA | TRBJ2-7 | TRBV30 | NA
TGTGCCAGCAGTGAATGGGAGGGGGCAATATACGAGCAGTACTTC | CASSEWEGAIYEQYF | NA | TRBJ2-7 | TRBV6-1 | NA
TGTGCCATCAGAGAGGGACTAGCGGACTACAATGAGCAGTTCTTC | CAIREGLADYNEQFF | TRBD2 | TRBJ2-1 | TRBV10-3 | many
TGCGCCAGCAGCCAAGATCAGGGGGCTTCACCCCTCCACTTT | CASSQDQGASPLHF | TRBD1 | TRBJ1-6 | TRBV4-3 | many
TGCGCCAGCAGCTTAGTGGCGGACACAGATACGCAGTATTTT | CASSLVADTDTQYF | NA | TRBJ2-3 | TRBV5-1 | few
TGTGCCAGCAGCTTGTGGGAAACTGAATCAGATACGCAGTATTTT | CASSLWETESDTQYF | NA | TRBJ2-3 | TRBV7-8 | few
TGCGCCAGCCGGCTCGGGACAGAAAACACCGGGGAGCTGTTTTTT | CASRLGTENTGELFF | TRBD1 | TRBJ2-2 | TRBV5-1 | few
TGTGCCAGCAACCTAGGGGGGAGTAACACTGAAGCTTTCTTT | CASNLGGSNTEAFF | NA | TRBJ1-1 | TRBV12-3/TRBV12-4 | NA